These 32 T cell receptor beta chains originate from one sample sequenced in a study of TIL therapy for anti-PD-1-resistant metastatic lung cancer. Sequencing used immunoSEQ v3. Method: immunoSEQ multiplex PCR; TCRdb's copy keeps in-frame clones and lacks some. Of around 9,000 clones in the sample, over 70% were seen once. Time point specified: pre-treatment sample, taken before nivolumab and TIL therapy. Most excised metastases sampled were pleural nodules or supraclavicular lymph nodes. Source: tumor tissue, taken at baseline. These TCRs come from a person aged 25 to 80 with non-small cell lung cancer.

CDR3 in amino acids: CASRWGRGETQYF. The CDR3 DNA is TGTGCCAGCAGGTGGGGTAGAGGAGAGACCCAGTACTTC. The chain is built from TRBV21-1 and TRBJ2-5. TRBV21-1 is marked as a pseudogene. The CDR3 sequence is 13 residues long.

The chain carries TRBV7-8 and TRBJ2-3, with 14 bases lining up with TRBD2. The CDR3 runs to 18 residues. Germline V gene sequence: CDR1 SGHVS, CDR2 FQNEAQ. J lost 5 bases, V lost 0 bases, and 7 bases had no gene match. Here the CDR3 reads CASSLAPWGLAGVDTQYF. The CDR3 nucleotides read TGTGCCAGCAGCTTAGCGCCATGGGGACTAGCGGGAGTAGATACGCAGTATTTT.

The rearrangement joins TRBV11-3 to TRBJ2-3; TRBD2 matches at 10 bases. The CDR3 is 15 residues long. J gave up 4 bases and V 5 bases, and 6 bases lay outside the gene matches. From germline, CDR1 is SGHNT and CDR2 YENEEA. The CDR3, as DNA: TGTGCCAGCAGCGGCCTAGCGGGGGCCCCAGATACGCAGTATTTT. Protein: CASSGLAGAPDTQYF.

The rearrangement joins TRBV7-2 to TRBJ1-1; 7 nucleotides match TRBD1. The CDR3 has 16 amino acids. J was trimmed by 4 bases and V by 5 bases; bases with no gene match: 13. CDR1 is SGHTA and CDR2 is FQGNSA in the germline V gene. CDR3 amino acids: CASSTRTGVVLTEAFF. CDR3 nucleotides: TGTGCCAGCAGCACCCGGACAGGAGTGGTTCTCACTGAAGCTTTCTTT.

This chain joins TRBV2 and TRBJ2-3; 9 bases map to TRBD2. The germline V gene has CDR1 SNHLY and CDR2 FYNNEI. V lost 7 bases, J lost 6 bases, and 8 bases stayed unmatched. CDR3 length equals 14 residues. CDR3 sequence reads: CASKPAGGPDTQYF. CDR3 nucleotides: TGTGCCAGCAAACCCGCGGGGGGGCCGGATACGCAGTATTTT.

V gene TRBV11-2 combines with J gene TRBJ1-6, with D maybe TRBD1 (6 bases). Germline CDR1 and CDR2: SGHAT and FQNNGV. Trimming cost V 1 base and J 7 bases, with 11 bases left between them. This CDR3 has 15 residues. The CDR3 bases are TGTGCCAGCAGCTTAGCATCGGGGGGCAATTCACCCCTCCACTTT. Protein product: CASSLASGGNSPLHF.

CDR3 sequence: CASSLYRGSGNTIYF. In DNA form, the CDR3 reads TGTGCCAGCAGTTTATACAGGGGATCTGGAAACACCATATATTTT. V usage is TRBV28 and J usage is TRBJ1-3; 7 bases fit TRBD1. This CDR3 spans 15 amino acids. Losses at the gene ends were 1 base for V and 1 base for J; bases not matched to a gene: 1. CDR1 is MDHEN, CDR2 SYDVKM, per germline.

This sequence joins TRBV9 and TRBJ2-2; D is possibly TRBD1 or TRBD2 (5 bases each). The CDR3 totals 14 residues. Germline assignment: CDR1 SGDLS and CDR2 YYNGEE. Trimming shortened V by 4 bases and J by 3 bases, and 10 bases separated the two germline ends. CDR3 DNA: TGTGCCAGCAGCACCCGAGGGGACACCGGGGAGCTGTTTTTT. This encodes CASSTRGDTGELFF.

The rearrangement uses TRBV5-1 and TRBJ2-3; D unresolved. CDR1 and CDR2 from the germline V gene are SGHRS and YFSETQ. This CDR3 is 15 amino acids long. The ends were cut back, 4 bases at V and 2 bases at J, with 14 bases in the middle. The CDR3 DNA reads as TGCGCCAGCAGCGCTATGGGTCTCATCACAGATACGCAGTATTTT. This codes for CASSAMGLITDTQYF.

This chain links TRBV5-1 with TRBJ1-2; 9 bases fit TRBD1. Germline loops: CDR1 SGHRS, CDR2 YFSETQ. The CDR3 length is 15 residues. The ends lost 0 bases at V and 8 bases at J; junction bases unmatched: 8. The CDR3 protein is CASSLGGTGYDGYTF. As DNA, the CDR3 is TGCGCCAGCAGCTTGGGGGGGACAGGGTATGACGGCTACACCTTC.

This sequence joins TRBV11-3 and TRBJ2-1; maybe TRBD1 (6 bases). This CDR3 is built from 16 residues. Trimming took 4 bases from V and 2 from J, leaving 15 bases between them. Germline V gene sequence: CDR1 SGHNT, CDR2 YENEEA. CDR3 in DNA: TGTGCCAGCAGCTCAATACAGGGCCTACCCTACAATGAGCAGTTCTTC. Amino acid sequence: CASSSIQGLPYNEQFF.

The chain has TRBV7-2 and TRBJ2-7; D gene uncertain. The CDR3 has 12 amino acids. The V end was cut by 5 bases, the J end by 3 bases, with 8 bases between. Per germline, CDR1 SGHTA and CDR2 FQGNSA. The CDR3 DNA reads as TGTGCCAGCAGCCTTACCAACTACGAGCAGTACTTC. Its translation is CASSLTNYEQYF. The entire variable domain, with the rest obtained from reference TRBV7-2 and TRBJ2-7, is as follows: GAGVSQSPSNKVTEKGKDVELRCDPISGHTALYWYRQSLGQGLEFLIYFQGNSAPDKSGLPSDRFSAERTGGSVSTLTIQRTQQEDSAVYLCASSLTNYEQYFGPGTRLTVT.

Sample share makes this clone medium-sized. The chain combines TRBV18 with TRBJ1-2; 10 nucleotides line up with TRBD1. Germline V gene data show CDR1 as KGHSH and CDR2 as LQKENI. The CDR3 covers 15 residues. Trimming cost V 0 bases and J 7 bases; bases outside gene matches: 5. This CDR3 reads CASSPPETGGRGYTF. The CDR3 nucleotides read TGTGCCAGCTCACCACCCGAGACAGGGGGCCGTGGCTACACCTTC.

Here the CDR3 reads CASRFGTGDPGANVLTF. The DNA of the CDR3 is TGTGCCAGTAGATTCGGGACAGGGGACCCTGGGGCCAACGTCCTGACTTTC. The chain carries TRBV19 and TRBJ2-6; 10 bases agree with TRBD1. CDR1 is LNHDA and CDR2 is SQIVND in the germline V gene (reference sequence). With 6 bases clipped from V and 2 bases from J, the junction kept 7 bases outside the gene matches. This CDR3 is built from 17 residues.

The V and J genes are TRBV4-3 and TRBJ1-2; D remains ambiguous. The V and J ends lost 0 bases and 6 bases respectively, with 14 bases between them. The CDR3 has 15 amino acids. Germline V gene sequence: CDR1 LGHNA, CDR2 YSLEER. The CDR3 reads CASSQEAVIRDGYTF. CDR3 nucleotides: TGCGCCAGCAGCCAAGAGGCGGTTATTCGAGATGGCTACACCTTC.

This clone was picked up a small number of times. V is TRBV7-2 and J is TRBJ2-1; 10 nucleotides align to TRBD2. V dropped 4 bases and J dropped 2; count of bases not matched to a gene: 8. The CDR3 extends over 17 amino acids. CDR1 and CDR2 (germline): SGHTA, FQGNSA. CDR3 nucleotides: TGTGCCAGCAGCTCTTCGATAGCGGGAGGAACCTACAATGAGCAGTTCTTC. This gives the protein CASSSSIAGGTYNEQFF. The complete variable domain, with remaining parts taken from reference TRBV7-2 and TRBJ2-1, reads GAGVSQSPSNKVTEKGKDVELRCDPISGHTALYWYRQSLGQGLEFLIYFQGNSAPDKSGLPSDRFSAERTGGSVSTLTIQRTQQEDSAVYLCASSSSIAGGTYNEQFFGPGTRLTVL.

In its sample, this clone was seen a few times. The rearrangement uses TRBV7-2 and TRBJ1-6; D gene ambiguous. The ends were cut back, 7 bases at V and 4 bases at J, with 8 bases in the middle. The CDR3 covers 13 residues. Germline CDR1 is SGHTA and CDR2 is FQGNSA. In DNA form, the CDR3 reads TGTGCCAGCAAGACTGATTATAATTCACCCCTCCACTTT. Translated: CASKTDYNSPLHF.

DNA of the CDR3: TGCGCCAGCAGCCCACGACAGGGGAGGGGAGAAAAACTGTTTTTT. It translates to CASSPRQGRGEKLFF. The chain combines TRBV5-1 with TRBJ1-4; 8 nucleotides agree with TRBD1. J was trimmed by 8 bases and V by 4 bases; bases with no gene match: 10. Germline-derived CDR1 and CDR2 are SGHRS and YFSETQ. This CDR3 spans 15 amino acids.

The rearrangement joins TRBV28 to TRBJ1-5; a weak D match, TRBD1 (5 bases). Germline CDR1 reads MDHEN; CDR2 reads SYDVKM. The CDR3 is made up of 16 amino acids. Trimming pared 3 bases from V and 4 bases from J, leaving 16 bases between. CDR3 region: CASSFLLGQANQPQHF. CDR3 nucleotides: TGTGCCAGCAGTTTTTTGTTAGGACAAGCGAATCAGCCCCAGCATTTT.

The DNA of the CDR3 is TGTGCCAGCAGTTCTGGCCCGGCAGGGGAAGCTTTCTTT. This translates into CASSSGPAGEAFF. The chain recombines TRBV5-6 with TRBJ1-1; weak D call: TRBD1 (5 bases). Germline CDR1 and CDR2: SGHDT and YYEEEE. The CDR3 is 13 amino acids. Trimming cost V 5 bases and J 8 bases, with 16 bases left between them.

CDR3 residues: CASSSSGRNTGELFF. For the CDR3, the DNA is TGTGCCAGCAGCTCTAGCGGGAGGAACACCGGGGAGCTGTTTTTT. The chain is built from TRBV9 and TRBJ2-2, with 10 positions matching TRBD2. The CDR3 loop spans 15 amino acids. Germline V lookup: CDR1 SGDLS, CDR2 YYNGEE. Trimming removed 4 bases from V and 1 base from J; junction bases left unmatched: 1.

The chain's CDR3 is CASLVSHSGQFYGYTF. The CDR3 nucleotides read TGTGCCAGCCTAGTGTCACATTCGGGACAGTTCTATGGCTACACCTTC. The chain employs TRBV19 and TRBJ1-2; 7 bases map to TRBD1. The CDR3 spans 16 residues. The ends lost 9 bases at V and 4 bases at J; junction bases unmatched: 17. Per germline, CDR1 LNHDA and CDR2 SQIVND (reference sequence).

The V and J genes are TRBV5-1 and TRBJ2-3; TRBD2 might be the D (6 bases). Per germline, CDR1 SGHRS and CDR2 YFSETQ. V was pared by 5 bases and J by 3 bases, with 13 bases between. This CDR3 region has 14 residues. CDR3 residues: CASSSDSGTDTQYF. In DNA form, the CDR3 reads TGCGCCAGCAGTTCCGACAGCGGGACAGATACGCAGTATTTT.

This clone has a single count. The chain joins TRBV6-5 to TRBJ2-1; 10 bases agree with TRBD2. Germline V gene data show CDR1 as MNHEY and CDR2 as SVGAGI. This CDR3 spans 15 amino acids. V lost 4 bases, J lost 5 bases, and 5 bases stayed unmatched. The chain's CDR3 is CASSFTSGTDNEQFF. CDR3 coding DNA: TGTGCCAGCAGTTTCACTAGCGGGACGGACAATGAGCAGTTCTTC.

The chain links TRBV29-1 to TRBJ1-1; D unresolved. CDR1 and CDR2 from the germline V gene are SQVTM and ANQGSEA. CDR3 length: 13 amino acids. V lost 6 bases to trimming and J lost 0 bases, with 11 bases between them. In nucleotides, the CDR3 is TGCAGCGTAGCCACCGCCTTGAACACTGAAGCTTTCTTT. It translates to CSVATALNTEAFF.

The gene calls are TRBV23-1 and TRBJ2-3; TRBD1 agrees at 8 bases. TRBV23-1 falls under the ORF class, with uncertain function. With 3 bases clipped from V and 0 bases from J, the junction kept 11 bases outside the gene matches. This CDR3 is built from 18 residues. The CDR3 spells CASSHLGQGPYSTDTQYF. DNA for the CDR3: TGCGCCAGCAGTCACCTCGGACAGGGCCCCTATAGCACAGATACGCAGTATTTT.

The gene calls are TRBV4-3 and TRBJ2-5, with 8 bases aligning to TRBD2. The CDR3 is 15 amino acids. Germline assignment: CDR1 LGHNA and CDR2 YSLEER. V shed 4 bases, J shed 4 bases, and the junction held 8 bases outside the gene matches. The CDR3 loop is CASSPGGGAGETQYF. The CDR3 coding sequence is TGCGCCAGCAGCCCCGGGGGGGGAGCCGGAGAGACCCAGTACTTC.

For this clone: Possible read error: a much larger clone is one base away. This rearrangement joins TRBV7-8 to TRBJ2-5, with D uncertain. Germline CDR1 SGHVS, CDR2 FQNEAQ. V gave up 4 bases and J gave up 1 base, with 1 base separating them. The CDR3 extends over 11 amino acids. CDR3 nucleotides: TGTGCCAGCAGCTCCCAAGAGACCCAGTACTTC. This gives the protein CASSSQETQYF.

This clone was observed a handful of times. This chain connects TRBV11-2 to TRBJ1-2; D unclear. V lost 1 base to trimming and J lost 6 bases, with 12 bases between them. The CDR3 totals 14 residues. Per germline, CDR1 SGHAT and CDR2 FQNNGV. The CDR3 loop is CASSLARPRDGYTF. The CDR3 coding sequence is TGTGCCAGCAGCTTAGCTCGGCCTCGGGATGGCTACACCTTC.

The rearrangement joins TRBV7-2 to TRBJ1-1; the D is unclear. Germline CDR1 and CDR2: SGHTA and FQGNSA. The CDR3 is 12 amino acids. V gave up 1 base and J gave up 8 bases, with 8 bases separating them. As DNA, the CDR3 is TGTGCCAGCAGCTTAGGGATGGGGGAAGCTTTCTTT. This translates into CASSLGMGEAFF.

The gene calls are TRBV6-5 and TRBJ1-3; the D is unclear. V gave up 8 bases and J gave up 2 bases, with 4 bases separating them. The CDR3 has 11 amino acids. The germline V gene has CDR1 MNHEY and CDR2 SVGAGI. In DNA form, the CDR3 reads TGTGCCAGCCCAGCTGGAAACACCATATATTTT. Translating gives CASPAGNTIYF.

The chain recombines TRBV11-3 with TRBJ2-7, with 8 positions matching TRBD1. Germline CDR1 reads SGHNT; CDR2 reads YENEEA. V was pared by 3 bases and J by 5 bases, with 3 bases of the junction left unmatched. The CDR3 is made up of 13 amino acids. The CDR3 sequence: CASSFGQGDEQYF. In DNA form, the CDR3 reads TGTGCCAGCAGCTTCGGACAGGGCGACGAGCAGTACTTC.